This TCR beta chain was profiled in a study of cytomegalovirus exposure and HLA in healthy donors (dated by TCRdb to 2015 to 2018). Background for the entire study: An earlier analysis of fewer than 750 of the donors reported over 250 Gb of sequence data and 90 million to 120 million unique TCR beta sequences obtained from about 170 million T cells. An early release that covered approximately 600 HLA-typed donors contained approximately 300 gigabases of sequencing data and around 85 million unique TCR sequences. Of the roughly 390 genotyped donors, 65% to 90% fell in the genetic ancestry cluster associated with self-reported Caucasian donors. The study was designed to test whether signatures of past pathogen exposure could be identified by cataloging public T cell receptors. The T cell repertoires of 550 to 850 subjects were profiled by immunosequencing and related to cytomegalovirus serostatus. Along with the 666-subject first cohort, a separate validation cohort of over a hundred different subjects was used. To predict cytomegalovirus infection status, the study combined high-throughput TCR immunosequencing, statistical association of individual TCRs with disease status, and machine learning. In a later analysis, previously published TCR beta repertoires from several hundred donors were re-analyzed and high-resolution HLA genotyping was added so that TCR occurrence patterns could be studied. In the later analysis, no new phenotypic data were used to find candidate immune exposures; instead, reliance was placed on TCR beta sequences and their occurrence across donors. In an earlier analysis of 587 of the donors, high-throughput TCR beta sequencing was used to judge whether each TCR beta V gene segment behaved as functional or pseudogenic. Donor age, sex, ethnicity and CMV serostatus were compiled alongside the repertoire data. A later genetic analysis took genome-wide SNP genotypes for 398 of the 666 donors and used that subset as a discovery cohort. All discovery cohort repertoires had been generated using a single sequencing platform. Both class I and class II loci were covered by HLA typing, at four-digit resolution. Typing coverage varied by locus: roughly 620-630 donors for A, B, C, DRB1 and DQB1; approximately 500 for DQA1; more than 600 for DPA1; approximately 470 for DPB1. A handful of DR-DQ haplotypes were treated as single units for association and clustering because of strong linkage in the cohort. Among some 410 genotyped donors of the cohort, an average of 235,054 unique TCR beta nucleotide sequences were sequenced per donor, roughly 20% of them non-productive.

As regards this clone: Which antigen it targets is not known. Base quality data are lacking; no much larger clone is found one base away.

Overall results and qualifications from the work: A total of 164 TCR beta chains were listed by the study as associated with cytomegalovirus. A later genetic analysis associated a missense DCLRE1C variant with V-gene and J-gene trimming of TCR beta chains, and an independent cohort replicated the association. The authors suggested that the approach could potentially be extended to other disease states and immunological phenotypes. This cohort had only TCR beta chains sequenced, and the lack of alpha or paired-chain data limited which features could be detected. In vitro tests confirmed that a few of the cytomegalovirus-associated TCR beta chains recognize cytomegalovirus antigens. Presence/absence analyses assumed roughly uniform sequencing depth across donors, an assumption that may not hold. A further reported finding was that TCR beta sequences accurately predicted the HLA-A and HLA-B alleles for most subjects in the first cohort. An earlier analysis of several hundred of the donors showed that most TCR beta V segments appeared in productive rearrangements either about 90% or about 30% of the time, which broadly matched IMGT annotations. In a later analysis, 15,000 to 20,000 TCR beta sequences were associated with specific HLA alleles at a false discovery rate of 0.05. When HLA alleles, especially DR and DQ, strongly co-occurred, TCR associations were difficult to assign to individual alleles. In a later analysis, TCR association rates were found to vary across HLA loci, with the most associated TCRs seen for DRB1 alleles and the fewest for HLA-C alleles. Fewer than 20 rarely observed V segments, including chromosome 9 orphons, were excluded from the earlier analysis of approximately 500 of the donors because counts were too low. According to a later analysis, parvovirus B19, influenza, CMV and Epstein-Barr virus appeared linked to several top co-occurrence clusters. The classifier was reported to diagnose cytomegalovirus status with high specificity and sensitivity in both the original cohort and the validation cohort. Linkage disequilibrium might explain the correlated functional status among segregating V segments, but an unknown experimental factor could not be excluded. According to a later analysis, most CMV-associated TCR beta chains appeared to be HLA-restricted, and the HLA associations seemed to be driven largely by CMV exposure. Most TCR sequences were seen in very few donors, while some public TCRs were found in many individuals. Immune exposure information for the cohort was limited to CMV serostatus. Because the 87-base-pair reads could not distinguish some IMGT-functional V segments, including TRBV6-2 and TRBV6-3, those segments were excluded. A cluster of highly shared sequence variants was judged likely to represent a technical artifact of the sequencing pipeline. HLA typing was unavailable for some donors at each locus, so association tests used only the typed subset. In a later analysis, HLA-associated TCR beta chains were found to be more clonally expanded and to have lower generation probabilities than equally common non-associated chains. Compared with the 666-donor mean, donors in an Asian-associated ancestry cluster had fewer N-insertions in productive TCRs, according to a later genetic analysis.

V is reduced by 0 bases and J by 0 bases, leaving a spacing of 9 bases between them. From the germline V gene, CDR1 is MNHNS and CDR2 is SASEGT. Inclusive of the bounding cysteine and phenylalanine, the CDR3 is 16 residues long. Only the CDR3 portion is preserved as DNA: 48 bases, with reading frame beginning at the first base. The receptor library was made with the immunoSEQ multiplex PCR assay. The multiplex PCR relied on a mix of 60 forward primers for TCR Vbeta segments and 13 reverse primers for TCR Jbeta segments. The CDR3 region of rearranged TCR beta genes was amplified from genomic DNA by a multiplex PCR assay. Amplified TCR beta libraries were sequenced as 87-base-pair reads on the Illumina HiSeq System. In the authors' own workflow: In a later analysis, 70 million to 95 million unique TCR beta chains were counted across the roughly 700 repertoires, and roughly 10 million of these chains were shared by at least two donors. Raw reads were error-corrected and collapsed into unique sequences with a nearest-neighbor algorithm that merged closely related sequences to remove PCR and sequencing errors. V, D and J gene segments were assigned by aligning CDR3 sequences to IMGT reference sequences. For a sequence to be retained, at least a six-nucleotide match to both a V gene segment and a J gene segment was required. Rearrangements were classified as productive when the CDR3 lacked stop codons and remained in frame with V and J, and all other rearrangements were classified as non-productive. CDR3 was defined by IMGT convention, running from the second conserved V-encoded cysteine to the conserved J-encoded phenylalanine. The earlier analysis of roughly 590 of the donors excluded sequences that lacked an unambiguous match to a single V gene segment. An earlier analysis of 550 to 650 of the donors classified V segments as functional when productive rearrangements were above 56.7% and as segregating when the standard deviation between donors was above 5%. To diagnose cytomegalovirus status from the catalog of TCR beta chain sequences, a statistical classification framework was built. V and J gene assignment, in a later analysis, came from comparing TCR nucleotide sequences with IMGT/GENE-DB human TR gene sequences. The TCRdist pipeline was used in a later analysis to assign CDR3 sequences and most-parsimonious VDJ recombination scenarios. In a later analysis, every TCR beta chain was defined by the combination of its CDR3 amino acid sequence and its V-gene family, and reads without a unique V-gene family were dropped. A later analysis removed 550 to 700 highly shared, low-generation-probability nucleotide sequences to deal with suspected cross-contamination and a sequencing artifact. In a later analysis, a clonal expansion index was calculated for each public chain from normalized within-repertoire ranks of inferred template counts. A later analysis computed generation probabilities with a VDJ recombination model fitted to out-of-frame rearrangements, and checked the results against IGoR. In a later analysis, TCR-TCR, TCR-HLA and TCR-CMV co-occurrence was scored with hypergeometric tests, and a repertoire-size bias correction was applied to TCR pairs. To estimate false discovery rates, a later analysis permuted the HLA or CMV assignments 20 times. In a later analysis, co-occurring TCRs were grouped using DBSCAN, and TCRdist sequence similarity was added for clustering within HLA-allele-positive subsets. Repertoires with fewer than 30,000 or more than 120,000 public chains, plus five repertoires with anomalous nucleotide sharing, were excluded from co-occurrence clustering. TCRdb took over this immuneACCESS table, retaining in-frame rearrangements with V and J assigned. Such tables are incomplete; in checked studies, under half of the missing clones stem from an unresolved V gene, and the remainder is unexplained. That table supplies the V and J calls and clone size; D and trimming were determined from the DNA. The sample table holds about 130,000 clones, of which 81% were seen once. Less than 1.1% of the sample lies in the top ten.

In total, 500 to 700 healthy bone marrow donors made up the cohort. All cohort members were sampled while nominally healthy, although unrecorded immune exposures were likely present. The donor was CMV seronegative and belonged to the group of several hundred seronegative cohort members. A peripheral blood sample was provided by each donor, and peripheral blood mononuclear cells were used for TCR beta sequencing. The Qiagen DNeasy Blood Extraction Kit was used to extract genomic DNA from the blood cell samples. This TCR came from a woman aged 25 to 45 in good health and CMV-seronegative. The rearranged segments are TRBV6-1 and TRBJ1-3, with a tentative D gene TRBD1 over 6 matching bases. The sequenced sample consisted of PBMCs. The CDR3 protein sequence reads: CASSEADSLSGNTIYF. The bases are TGTGCCAGCAGTGAAGCGGACAGCCTCTCTGGAAACACCATATATTTT.